The sequence of this TCR delta chain was determined in a study of Vδ1+ human thymocytes. Overall study results and limits: Thymic TRG and TRD repertoires appeared highly polyclonal, with Gaussian CDR3 length distributions.

The V and J ends lost 2 bases and 2 bases, in that order; junction bases with no gene match: 31. Germline CDR1 and CDR2: GEAIGNYY and EKD. The CDR3 is made up of 23 amino acids. This clone was observed a handful of times. Antigen: not known. Sequences come from RNA converted to cDNA by reverse transcription. CDR3 amplicons came from multiplex PCR with pooled V-gene forward and constant-region reverse primers. TCRdb redid clone calling on the multiplex PCR reads using CATT. This table has 50,000 to 75,000 delta-chain clones, over 13% appearing once. The rearrangement links TRDV2 to TRDJ1, with 7 bases identical to TRDD3. The sequenced sample was Vdelta1+ gamma-delta thymocytes from the thymus. Regarding subset: FACS-sorted CD3+ TCRalphabeta- TCRVdelta1+ TCRVdelta2- thymocytes. This receptor was obtained from a girl under three years old who had congenital heart surgery. This CDR3 is CACDMETPHHDSNWGALTDKLIF. The CDR3, as DNA: TGTGCCTGTGACATGGAGACTCCCCATCATGATTCCAACTGGGGTGCGTTGACCGATAAACTCATCTTT.